The entry that follows covers one T cell receptor (beta chain) sequence. Germline V lookup: CDR1 KGHSH, CDR2 LQKENI. The CDR3 runs 16 residues. V dropped 5 bases and J dropped 1; count of bases not matched to a gene: 8. The repertoire was sequenced with immunoSEQ multiplex PCR; TCRdb's copy has only in-frame clones and lacks some. The sample includes approximately 6,600 clones, 88% seen only once; the top ten take approximately 2.8%. The data stem from a study of tumor T cells in aggressive B-cell lymphoma. This chain links TRBV18 with TRBJ2-3; 8 bases align to TRBD2. The source of this sequence is an adult with diffuse large B cell lymphoma. Some clones in this sample may be carry-over from other donors' samples. What was sequenced was tumor tissue. In DNA, the CDR3 is TGTGCCAGCTCATCGCTAGCGGGCGGGGGCACAGATACGCAGTATTTT. This codes for CASSSLAGGGTDTQYF.